This T cell receptor beta chain appears in the sequencing data of a study of read filtering for tumor transcriptome and immune sequencing. In the study overall: Among patients, 17 were male and more than 13 female, aged roughly 45 to 90 (mean about 66). Fewer than 10 patients were R-ISS I, 16 were R-ISS II, 7 were R-ISS III. After DNase treatment, RNA was made into whole-transcriptome libraries. Study results and limitations: This fraction held mixed bone marrow immune cells after CD138-negative sorting.

With 5 bases removed from V and 5 bases from J, the gap between germline ends came to 18 bases. The CDR3 sequence is 15 residues long. Germline V CDR1 and CDR2: SGHNT, YENEEA. The library was built from 400 to 500 ng RNA with molecular barcoded adaptors for alpha/delta and beta/gamma chains. TCRdb redid the calling of the reads with MiXCR, one entry per CDR3 protein. The sample has 57,000 or so distinct CDR3 sequences, about 21% seen once. This clonotype was seen many times. The antigen is undetermined. This chain connects TRBV11-3 to TRBJ2-5, with D possibly matching TRBD2 (6 bases). The specimen was a population of CD138-negative cells sorted from bone marrow. The receptor comes from a donor older than 35 with multiple myeloma. CDR3 in amino acids: CASSRDPGSAETQYF. The CDR3 DNA sequence: TGTGCCAGCAGCCGGGACCCCGGGAGTGCGGAGACCCAGTACTTC.